This T cell receptor beta chain was profiled in a study of T cells after yellow fever vaccination. Study observations and caveats: Most clones from primary vaccination resurfaced after the booster (approximately 97% CD4, less than 90% CD8). Sorted repertoires could include abundant contaminating clonotypes from bulk cells.

On this clonotype: Antigen specificity is unknown.

Trimming shortened V by 2 bases and J by 6 bases, and 17 bases separated the two germline ends. CDR3 length: 14 residues. Germline CDR1 and CDR2: DFQATT and SNEGSKA (reference sequence). Conversion of TCR transcripts into cDNA relied on 5'RACE template switching, which added a universal primer site and UMIs. MiXCR was run by TCRdb on the 5' RACE reads, yielding one entry per CDR3 protein. Here the sample spans about 310,000 distinct CDR3 sequences, roughly 3.5% being singletons. This sequence originates from a man aged 18 to 29 who received the YFV17D yellow fever vaccine. The genes are TRBV20-1 and TRBJ2-7; no definite D call. The specimen was PBMCs, collected on the day of the yellow fever booster vaccination. CDR3 in amino acids: CSARLVSSTGEQYF. The CDR3 bases are TGCAGTGCTAGACTAGTAAGCTCTACGGGCGAGCAGTACTTC.